This entry features one T cell receptor (beta chain) sequence. Its cognate antigen is unknown. This sample also contains other DNA sequences that code for the same CDR3. Sequencing templates came from extracted RNA that was reverse transcribed into cDNA. Using immunoSEQ multiplex PCR, the repertoire was profiled, and TCRdb retains in-frame clones only, with some absent. The table has 150,000 or so clones, about 53% seen once. This CDR3 has 12 residues. Germline V lookup: CDR1 SQVTM, CDR2 ANQGSEA. V was trimmed by 2 bases and J by 6 bases, leaving 8 bases between them. The data were taken from a study of CD8+ T cells in alopecia areata. Turning to the study itself: Treatment ran 6 to 18 months, with 6 months of follow-up afterward. The study's findings and limits: TCR sharing was clearer in mice than between patients, perhaps partly owing to patient HLA diversity. Resident alphabeta T cells of normal skin are also sequenced in scalp samples.

CD4+ and CD8+ T cells were sorted from PBMCs stained for CD3, CD4 and CD8. The clonotype originates from a human donor with alopecia areata. The chain is built from TRBV29-1 and TRBJ2-1; TRBD2 is a possible D gene (6 bases). The source material was CD8+ T cells sorted from blood, sampled at week 0. CDR3 sequence: CSVELGGNEQFF. The DNA for the CDR3 is TGCAGCGTTGAATTGGGGGGCAATGAGCAGTTCTTC.